One sample yielded the 23 T cell receptor beta chains listed below, sequenced in a study of regulatory T cells in long-lasting Graves disease. Time point in this sample: newly diagnosed GD, antithyroid drugs for less than 3 months. Scientists built the TCR library using RNA that was extracted from PBMCs. Libraries of TCR beta came from iRepertoire HTBI primers plus Arm-PCR of CDR3 regions. TCRdb fed the multiplex PCR reads into MiXCR, producing one record per CDR3 protein. The data show around 500,000 distinct CDR3 sequences, approximately 16% seen once. These data also featured in a second study, about T cells in Graves' hyperthyroidism and ophthalmopathy.

The specimen was peripheral blood mononuclear cells (PBMCs), collected at new diagnosis, from a patient treated with antithyroid drugs. These receptors all stem from a woman aged 40-65 years with Graves disease.

The chain recombines TRBV20-1 with TRBJ1-1; D gene uncertain. The V gene's germline CDR1 is DFQATT and CDR2 SNEGSKA (reference sequence). V was pared by 4 bases and J by 5 bases, with 11 bases between. The CDR3 has 12 amino acids. Here the CDR3 reads CSATSGVTEAFF. In DNA form, the CDR3 reads TGCAGTGCTACCTCCGGGGTTACTGAAGCTTTCTTT.

This clonotype was observed many times. The chain carries TRBV6-1 and TRBJ1-1; TRBD1 aligns across 7 bases. Unmatched junction bases numbered 10, after V lost 9 bases and J lost 6 bases. The CDR3 is 13 residues long. Germline V CDR1 and CDR2: MNHNS, SASEGT. The CDR3 loop is CASFGQAKAEAFF. CDR3 nucleotides: TGTGCCAGTTTTGGACAGGCCAAGGCTGAAGCTTTCTTT.

This clonotype was counted many times. J is TRBJ2-7 and V is TRBV6-2 or TRBV6-3; D assignment may be TRBD1 or TRBD2 (5 bases each). V lost 4 bases to trimming and J lost 5 bases, with 12 bases between them. This CDR3 region has 13 residues. Germline CDR1 MNHEY, CDR2 SVGEGT. CDR3 DNA: TGTGCCAGCAGTTTGGGGGTTGGGGACGAGCAGTACTTC. Residues: CASSLGVGDEQYF.

This sequence joins TRBV7-9 and TRBJ2-3; 9 bases map to TRBD2. J was trimmed by 2 bases and V by 3 bases; bases with no gene match: 3. Germline CDR1 SEHNR, CDR2 FQNEAQ (reference sequence). The CDR3 is 15 residues long. CDR3 region: CASSFAGGVTDTQYF. The CDR3 DNA reads as TGTGCCAGCAGCTTTGCGGGGGGGGTCACAGATACGCAGTATTTT.

The rearrangement uses TRBV9 and TRBJ1-6, with no clear D. This CDR3 is built from 16 residues. V lost 3 bases and J 0 bases, leaving 10 bases between the germline ends. Per germline, CDR1 SGDLS and CDR2 YYNGEE. The DNA for the CDR3 is TGTGCCAGCAGCGCCGAGCCTAGCTCCTATAATTCACCCCTCCACTTT. This sequence encodes CASSAEPSSYNSPLHF.

Of note for this clonotype: A much larger clone lies one base from this, so it may be a read error. This likely comes from a read error, as the CDR3 has no conserved phenylalanine or tryptophan at its end. The chain joins TRBV28 to TRBJ2-1, with TRBD1 identical over 8 bases. CDR1 MDHEN and CDR2 SYDVKM come from the germline V gene. V gave up 6 bases and J gave up 4 bases; unmatched junction bases: 8. The CDR3 extends over 15 amino acids. Here the CDR3 reads CASSSGGAVYNEQFL. The CDR3 nucleotides are TGTGCCAGCAGCTCAGGGGGCGCAGTTTACAATGAGCAGTTCCTC.

This clonotype was recorded many times. This rearrangement joins TRBV2 to TRBJ2-7, with D perhaps matching TRBD2 (5 bases). This CDR3 comprises 13 residues. The V gene's germline CDR1 is SNHLY and CDR2 FYNNEI. V was clipped by 4 bases and J by 5 bases, with 12 bases between them. Here the CDR3 DNA reads TGTGCCAGCAGTGCCCTGGCGAGGGACGAGCAGTACTTC. Its protein is CASSALARDEQYF.

This clonotype was seen only once. With a much larger clone just one base away, this may be a read error. The V call is TRBV6-2 or TRBV6-3, the J call TRBJ1-1; possible D gene TRBD1, 6 bases. Germline values: CDR1 MNHEY, CDR2 SVGEGT. This CDR3 has 14 residues. V gave up 5 bases and J gave up 4 bases, with 14 bases separating them. The CDR3 bases are TGTGCCAGCAGTATACAGGGTTGGGGCACTGAAGCTTTCTTT. Protein: CASSIQGWGTEAFF.

V is TRBV29-1 and J is TRBJ2-2, with D possibly being TRBD1 (5 bases). The ends were cut back, 5 bases at V and 0 bases at J, with 7 bases in the middle. The CDR3 runs to 13 residues. Germline CDR1 is SQVTM and CDR2 is ANQGSEA. DNA of the CDR3: TGCAGCGTTCGGACACCGAACACCGGGGAGCTGTTTTTT. Translated, it gives CSVRTPNTGELFF.

This clonotype was observed a few times. CDR3 in DNA: TGTGCCAGCAGCCGGGGACAGACCGGGGAGCTGTTTTTT. It encodes CASSRGQTGELFF. The chain carries TRBV3-1 and TRBJ2-2; 7 bases line up with TRBD1. The V and J ends lost 4 bases and 5 bases, in that order; junction bases with no gene match: 1. Germline V gene sequence: CDR1 LGHDT, CDR2 YNNKEL (reference sequence). This CDR3 has 13 amino acids. The variable domain in full, completed from reference TRBV3-1 and TRBJ2-2, reads DTAVSQTPKYLVTQMGNDKSIKCEQNLGHDTMYWYKQDSKKFLKIMFSYNNKELIINETVPNRFSPKSPDKAHLNLHINSLELGDSAVYFCASSRGQTGELFFGEGSRLTVL.

There are many counts of this clonotype. The chain joins TRBV6-1 to TRBJ1-5, with D perhaps TRBD1 (6 bases). Trimming left V 10 bases short and J 4 bases short, with 14 bases between. Germline CDR1 and CDR2: MNHNS and SASEGT. The CDR3 length is 13 residues. The CDR3 region has the DNA TGTGCCACCAGGGGAGGAGGGAATCAGCCCCAGCATTTT. It is translated as CATRGGGNQPQHF.

This clonotype was observed many times. This chain uses TRBV6-1 with TRBJ2-7, with D tentatively TRBD2 (5 bases). The CDR3 is 14 amino acids. The ends were cut back, 7 bases at V and 1 base at J, with 14 bases in the middle. In germline, CDR1 is MNHNS, CDR2 SASEGT. Here the CDR3 DNA reads TGTGCCAGCAATATGGACGGGATATCCTACGAGCAGTACTTC. This gives the protein CASNMDGISYEQYF.

This clonotype was detected a few times. The J gene is TRBJ1-1, the V gene TRBV29-1, with D perhaps matching TRBD1 (5 bases). The V end was cut by 3 bases, the J end by 4 bases, with 6 bases between. The CDR3 is 11 residues long. Germline lookup yields CDR1 SQVTM and CDR2 ANQGSEA. CDR3 residues: CSVDGGTEAFF. The CDR3, as DNA: TGCAGCGTTGACGGGGGCACTGAAGCTTTCTTT.

This clonotype was recorded many times. The chain is built from TRBV30 and TRBJ1-6; no clear D. The CDR3 totals 13 residues. Trimming removed 4 bases at V and 14 bases at J, with 18 bases between. Germline assignment: CDR1 GTSNPN and CDR2 SVGIG (reference sequence). The CDR3 protein is CAWNRVPALTLHF. The CDR3 coding sequence is TGTGCCTGGAACAGAGTCCCGGCTCTTACCCTCCACTTT.

This clonotype was seen a handful of times. The chain recombines TRBV6-1 with TRBJ1-1, with D possibly TRBD1 on 5 matching bases. Germline V gene lookup returns CDR1 MNHNS and CDR2 SASEGT. The CDR3 runs 12 residues. The V end was cut by 7 bases, the J end by 6 bases, with 12 bases between. The CDR3 DNA is TGTGCCAGCACCCTACTAGGGGCTGAAGCTTTCTTT. Its protein is CASTLLGAEAFF.

The chain recombines TRBV11-1 with TRBJ1-2; D is perhaps TRBD1 (5 bases). CDR3 length: 15 amino acids. V dropped 5 bases and J dropped 4 bases, with 17 bases sitting between them. The germline CDR1 and CDR2 sequences are SGHAT and FQDESV (reference sequence). The CDR3 sequence: CASSDLGTLTYGYTF. CDR3 in DNA: TGTGCCAGCAGCGATCTTGGGACCCTAACCTATGGCTACACCTTC. The whole variable domain, filled in from reference TRBV11-1 and TRBJ1-2, reads EAEVAQSPRYKITEKSQAVAFWCDPISGHATLYWYRQILGQGPELLVQFQDESVVDDSQLPKDRFSAERLKGVDSTLKIQPAELGDSAMYLCASSDLGTLTYGYTFGSGTRLTVV.

This clonotype was seen a handful of times. V usage is TRBV9 and J usage is TRBJ2-1; a possible D gene is TRBD1 (6 bases). V lost 1 base and J lost 2, with 10 bases in between. The CDR3 runs 15 residues. Germline values: CDR1 SGDLS, CDR2 YYNGEE. The CDR3 DNA is TGTGCCAGCAGCGTATACGGACAGACCTACAATGAGCAGTTCTTC. Protein product: CASSVYGQTYNEQFF. The variable domain in full, completed from reference TRBV9 and TRBJ2-1, reads DSGVTQTPKHLITATGQRVTLRCSPRSGDLSVYWYQQSLDQGLQFLIQYYNGEERAKGNILERFSAQQFPDLHSELNLSSLELGDSALYFCASSVYGQTYNEQFFGPGTRLTVL.

This clonotype was seen a few times. The chain combines TRBV7-6 with TRBJ1-2; the D is unclear. CDR3 length equals 14 residues. Trimming removed 6 bases at V and 5 bases at J, with 16 bases between. Germline lookup yields CDR1 SGHVS and CDR2 FNYEAQ. CDR3 sequence: CASSPGSSFYGYTF. The CDR3 coding sequence is TGTGCCAGCAGTCCCGGGTCCAGCTTTTATGGCTACACCTTC.

The V call is TRBV27, the J call TRBJ2-7; D is uncertain. Germline CDR1 and CDR2: MNHEY and SMNVEV (reference sequence). The CDR3 has 12 amino acids. The V end was cut by 6 bases, the J end by 6 bases, with 12 bases between. CDR3 in amino acids: CASSRNSVEQYF. The CDR3 DNA reads as TGTGCCAGCAGCCGAAACAGTGTCGAGCAGTACTTC.

This clonotype was counted only a few times. The V and J genes are TRBV12-5 and TRBJ1-2; tentatively, D is TRBD1 (6 bases). CDR1 is LGHNT and CDR2 is FRNRAP in the germline V gene. The CDR3 has 15 amino acids. Trimming left V 6 bases short and J 5 bases short, with 19 bases between. The CDR3 loop is CASGPGTGAEYGYTF. The CDR3, as DNA: TGTGCTAGTGGCCCCGGGACGGGGGCAGAATATGGCTACACCTTC.

This clonotype was counted only a few times. The chain links TRBV4-1 to TRBJ2-3; D ambiguous. The germline CDR1 and CDR2 sequences are MGHRA and YSYEKL. This CDR3 has 16 residues. V was cut by 1 base and J by 2 bases, with 13 bases left in between. In nucleotides, the CDR3 is TGCGCCAGCAGCCAAGCTATCCTTACTATCACAGATACGCAGTATTTT. Translated: CASSQAILTITDTQYF.

The gene calls are TRBV4-1 and TRBJ1-2, with D possibly being TRBD1 (5 bases). The V end lost 4 bases, the J end lost 8 bases, and 14 bases lay between the germline ends. Looked up from germline, CDR1 is MGHRA and CDR2 is YSYEKL. The CDR3 covers 13 residues. Written as DNA, the CDR3 is TGCGCCAGCAGCCCGGAGGGGTATGGGGGCTACACCTTC. Translating gives CASSPEGYGGYTF.

The CDR3 DNA follows: TGTGCCAGCAGTTTCTCGGACAGGGGCGTTCAGTACTTC. Amino acid sequence: CASSFSDRGVQYF. The chain links TRBV12-3 or TRBV12-4 to TRBJ2-4; 9 nucleotides align to TRBD1. V lost 3 bases, J lost 11 bases, and 5 bases stayed unmatched. The CDR3 sequence is 13 residues long.